A single T cell receptor beta chain is shown here with its context. The target antigen is unknown. The method was immunoSEQ multiplex PCR; TCRdb's version includes in-frame clones alone and lacks a portion of them. The data contain roughly 120,000 clones, about 87% of them singletons. The CDR3 loop spans 15 amino acids. Trimming removed 2 bases at V and 1 base at J, with 11 bases between. Germline loops: CDR1 LNHDA, CDR2 SQIVND (reference sequence). This sample was taken from a study of identifying expanded T cells in peripheral blood. Healthy donors had no documented immune events, such as infections, while sampled. Study outcomes and limitations: Technical replicates showed about 1.2 changed clones; approximately 2 weeks roughly 15; four weeks 19. Variance in clone template counts between approximately 2-week samples significantly increased with total template count across all healthy donors.

The sample was blood. The TCR was taken from a person between 18 and 70 years old in good health. V is TRBV19 and J is TRBJ1-1; no reliable D call. The CDR3 here is CASSITSRTNTEAFF. The DNA for the CDR3 is TGTGCCAGTAGTATAACTTCGAGGACGAACACTGAAGCTTTCTTT. Full variable domain (rest looked up from reference TRBV19 and TRBJ1-1): DGGITQSPKYLFRKEGQNVTLSCEQNLNHDAMYWYRQDPGQGLRLIYYSQIVNDFQKGDIAEGYSVSREKKESFPLTVTSAQKNPTAFYLCASSITSRTNTEAFFGQGTRLTVV.